Presented here are 11 T cell receptor beta chains from one specimen sequenced in a study of molecular identifiers for immune sequencing clone quantification. MiXCR was run by TCRdb on the PCR reads, yielding one entry per CDR3 protein. The sample yields about 640,000 distinct CDR3 sequences, about 20% seen once. Input material: naive CD8+ T cells from blood, with Jurkat cell RNA spiked in. Sample subset: FACS-sorted CD8+CD4-CCR7+CD45RA+ naive T cells. All receptors derive from a human donor in good health. Some libraries in this study had Jurkat cell RNA spiked in.

On this clonotype: This could be a read error, since a much larger clone is one nucleotide away. The chain has TRBV7-2 and TRBJ2-5, with TRBD1 as a possible D gene (5 bases). The CDR3 spans 15 residues. Looked up from germline, CDR1 is SGHTA and CDR2 is FQGNSA. CDR3 residues: CAGSLGAGRQETQYF. CDR3 coding DNA: TGTGCCGGCAGCTTAGGGGCAGGGCGGCAAGAGACCCAGTACTTC.

The chain joins TRBV7-2 to TRBJ1-6, with unresolved D. V was shortened by 0 bases and J by 4 bases, with 7 bases between the two germline ends. Germline V lookup: CDR1 SGHTA, CDR2 FQGNSA. CDR3 length: 15 amino acids. The DNA for the CDR3 is TGTGCCAGCAGCTTAGCGCTAAGTTATAATTCACCCCTCCACTTT. The encoded protein is CASSLALSYNSPLHF.

The sample holds many counts of this clonotype. The gene calls are TRBV6-2 or TRBV6-3 and TRBJ1-5; D call uncertain. Trimming shortened V by 8 bases and J by 2 bases, and 7 bases separated the two germline ends. Germline CDR1 MNHEY, CDR2 SVGEGT. The CDR3 extends over 12 amino acids. The CDR3 here is CASEAGNQPQHF. The CDR3 DNA is TGTGCCAGCGAGGCAGGCAATCAGCCCCAGCATTTT.

At least ten counts were recorded for this clonotype. This chain connects TRBV11-2 to TRBJ2-3; the D gene is possibly TRBD2 (6 bases). The CDR3 is made up of 18 amino acids. Germline V gene lookup returns CDR1 SGHAT and CDR2 FQNNGV. With 5 bases removed from V and 2 bases from J, the gap between germline ends came to 23 bases. The CDR3 spells CASSGLGSPLKFTDTQYF. The CDR3 bases are TGTGCCAGCAGCGGACTCGGGAGTCCATTAAAATTCACAGATACGCAGTATTTT.

This clonotype came up many times. The V and J genes are TRBV9 and TRBJ2-7; 8 positions match TRBD1. The V segment lost 3 bases and the J segment 2 bases; nucleotides outside the gene matches: 10. CDR1 and CDR2 (germline): SGDLS, YYNGEE. CDR3 size: 16 residues. CDR3 loop: CASSASGTGVAYEQYF. The CDR3 coding sequence is TGTGCCAGCAGCGCTTCCGGGACAGGCGTAGCCTACGAGCAGTACTTC.

Comment on this clonotype: A read error may explain this, as a much larger clone is one base away. The genes are TRBV19 and TRBJ2-4; D not resolved. V was shortened by 7 bases and J by 10 bases, with 17 bases between the two germline ends. CDR1 is LNHDA, CDR2 SQIVND, per germline (reference sequence). CDR3 length: 13 amino acids. The CDR3 spells CASTEDLLGIQYF. The CDR3 DNA sequence: TGTGCCAGTACCGAGGACCTTTTAGGGATTCAGTACTTC. The variable domain in full, completed from reference TRBV19 and TRBJ2-4, reads DGGITQSPKYLFRKEGQNVTLSCEQNLNHDAMYWYRQDPGQGLRLIYYSQIVNDFQKGDIAEGYSVSREKKESFPLTVTSAQKNPTAFYLCASTEDLLGIQYFGAGTRLSVL.

This clonotype was seen ten or more times. At one boundary the junction diverges from the germline segment, which might be a read error. The gene calls are TRBV5-1 and TRBJ2-7, with 7 bases identical to TRBD1. CDR3 length equals 13 residues. Germline V lookup: CDR1 SGHRS, CDR2 YFSETQ. The CDR3 DNA follows: TGTGCCAGCAGTTTGACAGGGTCCTACGAGCAGTACTTC. Residues: CASSLTGSYEQYF.

This clonotype was counted only a few times. The chain is built from TRBV24-1 and TRBJ1-5; TRBD1 might be the D (5 bases). Trimming cost V 3 bases and J 6 bases, with 11 bases left between them. CDR1 KGHDR and CDR2 SFDVKD come from the germline V gene. CDR3 length equals 14 residues. The CDR3 loop is CATSDPGSSQPQHF. CDR3 DNA sequence: TGTGCCACCAGTGATCCAGGGTCAAGTCAGCCCCAGCATTTT.

This clonotype has just a few counts. V is TRBV6-2 or TRBV6-3 and J is TRBJ2-3; 9 bases are shared with TRBD2. The length of the CDR3 is 16 residues. Trimming cost V 6 bases and J 2 bases; bases outside gene matches: 9. Germline V CDR1 and CDR2: MNHEY, SVGEGT. The CDR3 region is CASRTTAGGPTDTQYF. As DNA, the CDR3 is TGTGCCAGCAGGACCACAGCGGGGGGCCCCACAGATACGCAGTATTTT.

This clonotype was counted ten times or more. The germline gene is not matched at one end of the junction; a read error may be the cause. V usage is TRBV20-1 and J usage is TRBJ2-7; D unclear. CDR1 is DFQATT, CDR2 SNEGSKA, per germline (reference sequence). There are 12 residues in the CDR3. The CDR3: CSARDDPYEQYF. DNA of the CDR3: TGCAGTGCGAGAGATGACCCTTACGAGCAGTACTTC.

The J gene is TRBJ2-1, the V gene TRBV4-3, with unresolved D. Trimming took off 1 base at V and 6 bases at J, with 7 bases between the two ends. Germline CDR1 is LGHNA and CDR2 is YSLEER. The CDR3 runs 13 residues. CDR3: CASSQARANEQFF. The CDR3 nucleotides are TGCGCCAGCAGCCAAGCTCGCGCCAATGAGCAGTTCTTC.